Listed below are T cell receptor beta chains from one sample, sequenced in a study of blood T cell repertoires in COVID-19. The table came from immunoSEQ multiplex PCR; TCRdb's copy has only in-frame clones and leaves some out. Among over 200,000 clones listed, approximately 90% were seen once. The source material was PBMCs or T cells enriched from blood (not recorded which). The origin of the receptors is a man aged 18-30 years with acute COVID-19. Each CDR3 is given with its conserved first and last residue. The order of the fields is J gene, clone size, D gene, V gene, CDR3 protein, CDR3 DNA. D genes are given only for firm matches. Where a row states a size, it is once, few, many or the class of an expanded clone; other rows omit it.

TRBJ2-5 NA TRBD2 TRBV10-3 CAISEPSGSKETQYF TGTGCCATCAGTGAGCCCAGCGGGAGCAAGGAGACCCAGTACTTC
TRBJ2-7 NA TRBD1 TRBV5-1 CASSSPGQGVYEQYF TGCGCCAGCAGCTCGCCGGGACAGGGTGTTTACGAGCAGTACTTC
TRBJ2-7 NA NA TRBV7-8 CASSSLPGRVYNYEQYF TGTGCCAGCAGCTCACTTCCAGGCAGGGTTTATAACTACGAGCAGTACTTC
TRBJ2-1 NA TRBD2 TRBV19 CASSDGTSGRGRKFF TGTGCCAGTAGTGACGGGACTAGCGGGAGAGGGAGGAAGTTCTTC
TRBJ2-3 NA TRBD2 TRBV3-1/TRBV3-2 CASSQVLAGTDTQYF TGTGCCAGCAGCCAAGTGCTAGCGGGCACAGATACGCAGTATTTT
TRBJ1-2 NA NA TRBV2 CASAPGGFPTNYGYTF TGTGCCAGCGCCCCGGGAGGGTTCCCCACTAACTATGGCTACACCTTC
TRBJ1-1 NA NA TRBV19 CASSIDGGRVDMNTEAFF TGTGCCAGTAGTATCGATGGGGGCCGGGTGGATATGAACACTGAAGCTTTCTTT
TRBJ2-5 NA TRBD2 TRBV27 CASSLEASGSRETQYF TGTGCCAGCAGTTTAGAGGCTAGCGGGAGTCGGGAGACCCAGTACTTC
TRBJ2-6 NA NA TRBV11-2 CASSSHLRSGANVLTF TGTGCCAGCAGCTCTCATCTGAGGTCTGGGGCCAACGTCCTGACTTTC
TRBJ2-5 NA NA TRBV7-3 CASSPKGSPLGPETQYF TGTGCCAGCAGCCCTAAGGGTAGCCCCCTGGGGCCAGAGACCCAGTACTTC
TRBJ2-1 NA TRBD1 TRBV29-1 CSVEGTGIANEQFF TGCAGCGTTGAAGGGACAGGGATTGCCAATGAGCAGTTCTTC
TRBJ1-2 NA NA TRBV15 CATSRDRAYGYTF TGTGCCACCAGCAGAGACAGGGCCTATGGCTACACCTTC
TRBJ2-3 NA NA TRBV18 CASSASQGWTDTQYF TGTGCCAGCTCAGCCAGCCAGGGTTGGACAGATACGCAGTATTTT
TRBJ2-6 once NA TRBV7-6 CASSLAGPLQFSGANVLTF TGTGCCAGCAGCTTAGCGGGCCCACTTCAATTCTCTGGGGCCAACGTCCTGACTTTC
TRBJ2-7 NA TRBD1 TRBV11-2 CASSRSGTDYEQYF TGTGCCAGCAGCCGATCCGGGACAGACTACGAGCAGTACTTC
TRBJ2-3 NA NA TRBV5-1 CASSLETTSTDTQYF TGCGCCAGCAGCTTGGAAACTACAAGCACAGATACGCAGTATTTT
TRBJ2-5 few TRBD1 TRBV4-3 CASSLDRGEGETQYF TGCGCCAGCAGCCTCGACAGGGGAGAGGGGGAGACCCAGTACTTC